Below are 28 T cell receptor beta chains sequenced from a single sample in a study of T-cell reconstitution after alpha-beta-depleted transplantation in children. Unique molecular identifiers were built into the TCRbeta library. MiXCR, applied by TCRdb to the PCR reads, yields one record per CDR3 protein. This sample has some 500,000 distinct CDR3 sequences, with 32% found just once. Specimen: PBMCs from the stem cell graft donor, collected from the stem cell graft. The receptors derive from a human donor who donated a stem cell graft to a child with aplastic anemia.

This clonotype was counted between two and nine times. The J gene is TRBJ2-7, the V gene TRBV7-2; TRBD2 aligns across 8 bases. The trim removed 4 bases at V and 3 bases at J, leaving 2 bases unmatched. The CDR3 has 13 residues. Germline V lookup: CDR1 SGHTA, CDR2 FQGNSA. The CDR3 loop is CASSSGLGYEQYF. In DNA, the CDR3 is TGTGCCAGCAGCTCGGGACTAGGCTACGAGCAGTACTTC.

This chain links TRBV29-1 with TRBJ1-2; 9 nucleotides agree with TRBD1. This CDR3 is built from 12 residues. From germline, CDR1 is SQVTM and CDR2 ANQGSEA. V lost 4 bases, J lost 10 bases, and 7 bases stayed unmatched. The CDR3 DNA is TGCAGCGTTGGTACAGGGGGCAATGACTACACCTTC. The encoded protein is CSVGTGGNDYTF.

V is TRBV29-1 and J is TRBJ2-3; 11 nucleotides line up with TRBD2. This CDR3 is 14 amino acids long. Germline trimming cut 6 bases from V and 4 bases from J; bases unmatched to any gene: 6. Germline V CDR1 and CDR2: SQVTM, ANQGSEA. CDR3 coding DNA: TGCAGCGTCGGTAGCGGGAGGGCAGCAGATACGCAGTATTTT. As protein: CSVGSGRAADTQYF.

This clonotype came up a few times. The chain links TRBV29-1 to TRBJ1-1, with D possibly TRBD1 on 6 matching bases. Trimming removed 1 base at V and 2 bases at J, with 17 bases between. The CDR3 loop spans 16 amino acids. Germline lookup yields CDR1 SQVTM and CDR2 ANQGSEA. CDR3 in amino acids: CSVEVKQGIPNTEAFF. CDR3 coding DNA: TGCAGCGTTGAAGTTAAACAGGGTATACCCAACACTGAAGCTTTCTTT.

The chain combines TRBV27 with TRBJ2-4; 8 bases are shared with TRBD2. The J segment lost 10 bases and the V segment lost 11 bases, leaving 10 bases of the junction unmatched. CDR1 is MNHEY, CDR2 SMNVEV, per germline (reference sequence). This CDR3 contains 12 residues. For the CDR3, the DNA is TGTGCCTGCCGGACTAGCAATCGGATTCAGTACTTC. Its translation is CACRTSNRIQYF.

This clonotype has more than one count but fewer than ten. The V and J genes are TRBV5-1 and TRBJ2-5, with D perhaps TRBD2 (6 bases). The length of the CDR3 is 15 residues. Looked up from germline, CDR1 is SGHRS and CDR2 is YFSETQ. V was pared by 0 bases and J by 5 bases, with 14 bases between. The DNA for the CDR3 is TGCGCCAGCAGCTTGGCGGGAGCGGCGGTGGAGACCCAGTACTTC. The encoded protein is CASSLAGAAVETQYF.

The CDR3 loop reads CASRQGQGSVSYNEQFF. In DNA, the CDR3 is TGTGCCAGTAGGCAGGGACAGGGTAGTGTGTCCTACAATGAGCAGTTCTTC. V is TRBV19 and J is TRBJ2-1; 9 positions match TRBD1. The germline CDR1 and CDR2 sequences are LNHDA and SQIVND (reference sequence). Losses at the gene ends were 6 bases for V and 1 base for J; bases not matched to a gene: 10. The CDR3 runs 17 residues.

This clonotype was counted between two and nine times. The V call is TRBV7-2, the J call TRBJ1-5, with D unresolved. Germline V gene lookup returns CDR1 SGHTA and CDR2 FQGNSA. V was trimmed by 0 bases and J by 7 bases, leaving 10 bases between them. The CDR3 has 14 residues. In DNA, the CDR3 is TGTGCCAGCAGCTTAGCGGATTCTACACAGCCCCAGCATTTT. Amino acid sequence: CASSLADSTQPQHF.

This clonotype was counted once. The chain has TRBV12-3 or TRBV12-4 and TRBJ2-5; weak D call: TRBD2 (6 bases). With 5 bases removed from V and 3 bases from J, the gap between germline ends came to 13 bases. The CDR3 extends over 14 amino acids. CDR3 DNA sequence: TGTGCCAGCAGTCCCCGACCGGGAGAAGAGACCCAGTACTTC. Its protein product is CASSPRPGEETQYF.

V and J are TRBV29-1 and TRBJ1-1; no clear D gene. The V and J ends lost 4 bases and 4 bases respectively, with 10 bases between them. Germline V gene sequence: CDR1 SQVTM, CDR2 ANQGSEA. The length of the CDR3 is 12 residues. The CDR3 spells CSVGDPTTEAFF. In DNA form, the CDR3 reads TGCAGCGTTGGTGATCCGACCACTGAAGCTTTCTTT.

Only a few counts were recorded for this clonotype. The chain employs TRBV6-4 and TRBJ2-3; D gene ambiguous. Deletions cut 4 bases from V and 0 bases from J, with 11 bases between. The CDR3 runs 15 residues. CDR1 MRHNA and CDR2 SNTAGT come from the germline V gene. The CDR3 bases are TGTGCCAGCAGTGCCAGACCCATCAGCACAGATACGCAGTATTTT. This sequence encodes CASSARPISTDTQYF.

The chain recombines TRBV5-1 with TRBJ2-3; D is ambiguous. The germline V and J ends were trimmed by 2 bases and 2 bases, with 12 bases remaining between them. This CDR3 contains 15 residues. Germline V CDR1 and CDR2: SGHRS, YFSETQ. DNA for the CDR3: TGCGCCAGCAGCTTTGATCGGCCCCCCACAGATACGCAGTATTTT. The encoded protein is CASSFDRPPTDTQYF.

This clonotype was detected a few times. The V call is TRBV20-1, the J call TRBJ2-4; D uncertain. Trimming stripped 5 bases from V and 4 bases from J, with 9 bases between. The CDR3 length is 12 residues. The germline gives CDR1 DFQATT, CDR2 SNEGSKA (reference sequence). The CDR3 sequence is CSAHLGKNIQYF. The DNA for the CDR3 is TGCAGTGCTCATCTAGGTAAAAACATTCAGTACTTC.

This clonotype turned up a few times. The chain recombines TRBV4-3 with TRBJ2-1, with 10 bases fitting TRBD2. The CDR3 extends over 17 amino acids. V dropped 0 bases and J dropped 6; count of bases not matched to a gene: 8. Germline lookup yields CDR1 LGHNA and CDR2 YSLEER. This chain's CDR3 is CASSQEWGASGSNEQFF. In DNA form, the CDR3 reads TGCGCCAGCAGCCAAGAGTGGGGGGCTAGCGGGAGCAATGAGCAGTTCTTC.

This clonotype occurred once. The chain has TRBV5-1 and TRBJ2-6; the match to TRBD2 covers 11 bases. The CDR3 is 19 residues long. Germline CDR1 and CDR2: SGHRS and YFSETQ. After removal of 5 bases from V and 2 bases from J, the junction contained 12 bases not matched to a gene. CDR3 bases: TGCGCCAGCAGAATTAGAACTAGCGGGAGAGGTCCTGGGGCCAACGTCCTGACTTTC. Residues: CASRIRTSGRGPGANVLTF. Full variable domain (remainder filled in from reference TRBV5-1 and TRBJ2-6): KAGVTQTPRYLIKTRGQQVTLSCSPISGHRSVSWYQQTPGQGLQFLFEYFSETQRNKGNFPGRFSGRQFSNSRSEMNVSTLELGDSALYLCASRIRTSGRGPGANVLTFGAGSRLTVL.

The chain combines TRBV7-6 with TRBJ1-5, with no clear D. The V gene lost 5 bases and the J gene lost 5 bases, with 10 bases spanning the gap. This CDR3 spans 13 amino acids. CDR1 SGHVS and CDR2 FNYEAQ come from the germline V gene. CDR3 nucleotides: TGTGCCAGCAGCACATACCCGGATCAGCCCCAGCATTTT. It yields the protein CASSTYPDQPQHF.

This clonotype was recorded many times. V is TRBV29-1 and J is TRBJ2-1, with TRBD1 matching 9 bases. CDR3 length: 12 amino acids. Germline V CDR1 and CDR2: SQVTM, ANQGSEA. V shed 7 bases, J shed 5 bases, and the junction held 3 bases outside the gene matches. The CDR3 loop is CSGGTGHNEQFF. The CDR3 DNA follows: TGCAGCGGCGGGACAGGGCACAATGAGCAGTTCTTC.

The chain is built from TRBV29-1 and TRBJ2-3; 8 nucleotides agree with TRBD1. CDR3 length: 14 residues. V shed 6 bases, J shed 6 bases, and the junction held 11 bases outside the gene matches. Germline V CDR1 and CDR2: SQVTM, ANQGSEA. The CDR3 nucleotides are TGCAGCGTCGAGGGAGGACAGGGTTGGGATACGCAGTATTTT. Encoded protein: CSVEGGQGWDTQYF.

The chain is built from TRBV6-2 or TRBV6-3 and TRBJ1-1; TRBD1 matches at 8 bases. The CDR3 is 15 residues long. Per germline, CDR1 MNHEY and CDR2 SVGEGT. Trimming cost V 6 bases and J 5 bases; bases outside gene matches: 11. The DNA of the CDR3 is TGTGCCAGCAGGGCGAATACAGGGGGTAGAACTGAAGCTTTCTTT. Amino acids: CASRANTGGRTEAFF.

This chain links TRBV4-1 with TRBJ2-5; D not resolved. The V end lost 4 bases, the J end lost 2 bases, and 8 bases lay between the germline ends. The CDR3 runs to 13 residues. Germline CDR1 and CDR2: MGHRA and YSYEKL. This CDR3 is CASSLTAQETQYF. CDR3 DNA: TGCGCCAGCAGCCTAACAGCGCAAGAGACCCAGTACTTC.

V and J are TRBV7-2 and TRBJ1-1; D is possibly TRBD1 (6 bases). This CDR3 has 15 amino acids. The ends were cut back, 0 bases at V and 5 bases at J, with 13 bases in the middle. Germline loops: CDR1 SGHTA, CDR2 FQGNSA. The chain's CDR3 is CASSLAFNRETEAFF. The CDR3 nucleotides read TGTGCCAGCAGCTTAGCGTTTAACAGGGAAACTGAAGCTTTCTTT.

This chain's CDR3 is CASSLEVASYNEQFF. The CDR3 nucleotides read TGTGCCAGCAGCTTAGAGGTAGCCTCCTACAATGAGCAGTTCTTC. The chain has TRBV7-2 and TRBJ2-1; D is unresolved. The CDR3 has 15 residues. Germline V lookup: CDR1 SGHTA, CDR2 FQGNSA. V dropped 1 base and J dropped 0 bases, with 7 bases sitting between them.

The chain combines TRBV6-1 with TRBJ2-7, with D possibly being TRBD2 (6 bases). The CDR3 is 15 amino acids. Germline CDR1 reads MNHNS; CDR2 reads SASEGT. V was trimmed by 3 bases and J by 2 bases, leaving 14 bases between them. CDR3 sequence reads: CASSEEGTATYEQYV. DNA for the CDR3: TGTGCCAGCAGTGAGGAGGGAACTGCTACCTACGAGCAGTACGTC.

This clonotype was counted between two and nine times. The V and J genes are TRBV20-1 and TRBJ1-1; D is undetermined. The CDR3 length is 14 residues. Germline CDR1 and CDR2: DFQATT and SNEGSKA (reference sequence). V was shortened by 3 bases and J by 0 bases, with 11 bases between the two germline ends. CDR3 DNA: TGCAGTGCTAGCCGCAGCGCAATGAACACTGAAGCTTTCTTT. It specifies CSASRSAMNTEAFF.

The gene calls are TRBV29-1 and TRBJ1-1; 7 nucleotides align to TRBD1. CDR1 and CDR2 (germline): SQVTM, ANQGSEA. V gave up 6 bases and J gave up 4 bases; unmatched junction bases: 5. The CDR3 has 12 amino acids. The CDR3 loop reads CSVIRGFTEAFF. CDR3 DNA sequence: TGCAGCGTCATCAGGGGGTTCACTGAAGCTTTCTTT.

This clonotype was observed a few times. V usage is TRBV24-1 and J usage is TRBJ2-2; 9 nucleotides align to TRBD1. J was trimmed by 1 base and V by 7 bases; bases with no gene match: 0. The CDR3 extends over 14 amino acids. Germline V CDR1 and CDR2: KGHDR, SFDVKD. The CDR3 is CATRGQGNTGELFF. CDR3 nucleotide sequence: TGTGCCACCAGGGGACAGGGGAACACCGGGGAGCTGTTTTTT.

This clonotype was seen just once. Possible read error: a much larger clone is one base away. The genes are TRBV5-4 and TRBJ2-1, with TRBD1 matching 8 bases. Germline V gene data show CDR1 as SGHNT and CDR2 as YYREEE (reference sequence). J lost 6 bases, V lost 4 bases, and 9 bases had no gene match. The CDR3 extends over 15 amino acids. Here the CDR3 DNA reads TGTGCCAGCAGCCTCGACAGGGGCCGATGCAATGAGCAGTTCTTC. Translated, it gives CASSLDRGRCNEQFF.

The chain is built from TRBV5-4 and TRBJ2-5, with a tentative D call TRBD1 (6 bases). Per the germline V gene, CDR1 is SGHNT and CDR2 is YYREEE (reference sequence). V lost 4 bases and J 5 bases, leaving 21 bases between the germline ends. There are 16 residues in the CDR3. The CDR3 sequence: CASSPLRGQQGETQYF. For the CDR3, the DNA is TGTGCCAGCAGCCCACTACGAGGACAGCAAGGGGAGACCCAGTACTTC.